Each of the 15 T cell receptor beta chains below was sequenced from the same sample in a study of blood T cell repertoires in COVID-19. Only in-frame clones appear in the TCRdb table, and some are missing; sequencing was by immunoSEQ multiplex PCR. This sample has approximately 270,000 clones, with 65% to 85% found just once. What was sequenced was peripheral blood. All receptors derive from a person aged 65 to 79 with COVID-19, enrolled during active disease.

Turning to this clone: The identical CDR3 is also encoded by other nucleotide sequences in the sample. The gene calls are TRBV4-3 and TRBJ2-2; D is undetermined. CDR1 LGHNA and CDR2 YSLEER come from the germline V gene. CDR3 size: 15 residues. V was shortened by 0 bases and J by 4 bases, with 9 bases between the two germline ends. In nucleotides, the CDR3 is TGCGCCAGCAGCCAAGATCCCACCGGCACCGGGGAGCTGTTTTTT. Encoded protein: CASSQDPTGTGELFF.

This chain uses TRBV18 with TRBJ2-1; the match to TRBD2 covers 11 bases. V was pared by 4 bases and J by 8 bases, with 4 bases of the junction left unmatched. Germline values: CDR1 KGHSH, CDR2 LQKENI. The CDR3 spans 14 residues. Written as DNA, the CDR3 is TGTGCCAGCTCACTACTAGCGGGAGCGCATGAGCAGTTCTTC. Amino acids: CASSLLAGAHEQFF.

This rearrangement joins TRBV6-6 to TRBJ2-7; the match to TRBD1 covers 12 bases. CDR3 length: 15 amino acids. The V and J ends lost 6 bases and 4 bases, in that order; junction bases with no gene match: 7. CDR1 is MNHNY and CDR2 is SVGAGI in the germline V gene (reference sequence). In DNA form, the CDR3 reads TGTGCCAGCAGGGGGGGGACAGGGGGCGCGTACGAGCAGTACTTC. Protein: CASRGGTGGAYEQYF.

This chain joins TRBV6-6 and TRBJ2-1, with D possibly matching TRBD2 (7 bases). This CDR3 is 14 amino acids long. Trimming left V 5 bases short and J 9 bases short, with 17 bases between. From germline, CDR1 is MNHNY and CDR2 SVGAGI (reference sequence). The CDR3, as DNA: TGTGCCAGCAGTCGAGCGGAGGGGGAGGGTGAGCAGTTCTTC. This sequence encodes CASSRAEGEGEQFF.

The rearrangement links TRBV6-2 or TRBV6-3 to TRBJ2-2; 10 positions match TRBD2. This CDR3 spans 18 amino acids. Germline CDR1 MNHEY, CDR2 SVGEGT. V was clipped by 2 bases and J by 5 bases; unmatched bases: 11. The CDR3 DNA reads TGTGCCAGCAGTTACCATGCTAGCGGGGGATTATCTACCGGGGAGCTGTTTTTT. Encoded protein: CASSYHASGGLSTGELFF.

This clone was observed a single time. The rearrangement uses TRBV9 and TRBJ1-5; 7 bases map to TRBD1. The germline V gene encodes CDR1 SGDLS and CDR2 YYNGEE. Trimming took 4 bases from V and 3 from J; bases not matched to a gene: 7. The CDR3 has 15 amino acids. CDR3 sequence (DNA): TGTGCCAGCAGCAGACAGGGCAATGTCAATCAGCCCCAGCATTTT. Protein sequence: CASSRQGNVNQPQHF.

Remarks on this clone: Distinct nucleotide sequences in the sample also encode this CDR3. The J gene is TRBJ2-7, the V gene TRBV27; D unclear. The CDR3 is made up of 13 amino acids. The ends were cut back, 5 bases at V and 3 bases at J, with 11 bases in the middle. Germline CDR1 is MNHEY and CDR2 is SMNVEV (reference sequence). The CDR3 coding sequence is TGTGCCAGCAGTCCCCAGGTAAACTACGAGCAGTACTTC. Translating gives CASSPQVNYEQYF.

The chain employs TRBV4-1 and TRBJ2-1, with 10 bases matching TRBD2. The germline V gene has CDR1 MGHRA and CDR2 YSYEKL. CDR3 length equals 15 residues. J lost 9 bases, V lost 0 bases, and 5 bases had no gene match. CDR3 region: CASSQETLAGFEQFF. As DNA, the CDR3 is TGCGCCAGCAGCCAAGAAACACTAGCGGGATTTGAGCAGTTCTTC.

The chain uses TRBV18 and TRBJ1-5, with TRBD1 as a possible D gene (6 bases). The V end lost 3 bases, the J end lost 3 bases, and 15 bases lay between the germline ends. The CDR3 covers 16 residues. From germline, CDR1 is KGHSH and CDR2 LQKENI. This chain's CDR3 is CASSPEGGGYNQPQHF. CDR3 DNA: TGTGCCAGCTCACCCGAGGGGGGGGGTTACAATCAGCCCCAGCATTTT.

For this clone: This may stem from a read error, because a much larger clone lies one nucleotide away. J is TRBJ1-4 and V is TRBV28; D is perhaps TRBD1 (6 bases). Germline CDR1 MDHEN, CDR2 SYDVKM. The CDR3 consists of 13 residues. Trimming stripped 7 bases from V and 1 base from J, with 7 bases between. The CDR3 reads CASKQGTNEKLFF. For the CDR3, the DNA is TGTGCCAGCAAACAGGGAACTAATGAAAAACTGTTTTTT. The full variable domain, its missing parts supplied by reference TRBV28 and TRBJ1-4, is DVKVTQSSRYLVKRTGEKVFLECVQDMDHENMFWYRQDPGLGLRLIYFSYDVKMKEKGDIPEGYSVSREKKERFSLILESASTNQTSMYLCASKQGTNEKLFFGSGTQLSVL.

This sequence joins TRBV2 and TRBJ2-6; tentatively, D is TRBD1 (6 bases). The CDR3 length is 15 residues. Germline values: CDR1 SNHLY, CDR2 FYNNEI. V was shortened by 7 bases and J by 5 bases, with 15 bases between the two germline ends. The CDR3 DNA is TGTGCCAGCATGGCCGGGACACTCAGGGCCAACGTCCTGACTTTC. Protein product: CASMAGTLRANVLTF.

The chain employs TRBV29-1 and TRBJ2-7; tentative D call: TRBD2 (6 bases). CDR1 and CDR2 from the germline V gene are SQVTM and ANQGSEA. Trimming shortened V by 5 bases and J by 3 bases, and 17 bases separated the two germline ends. The CDR3 is 14 amino acids. In DNA, the CDR3 is TGCAGCGTTCTAAAGATTGGGGGACTCTACGAGCAGTACTTC. Translated, it gives CSVLKIGGLYEQYF.

In its sample, this clone was seen a few times. The chain is built from TRBV5-1 and TRBJ2-1; TRBD1 matches at 10 bases. This CDR3 comprises 16 residues. The V segment lost 6 bases and the J segment 8 bases; nucleotides outside the gene matches: 14. Germline assignment: CDR1 SGHRS and CDR2 YFSETQ. CDR3: CASKEGGQGLSDEQFF. CDR3 bases: TGCGCCAGCAAGGAGGGGGGACAGGGGTTGAGTGATGAGCAGTTCTTC.

The chain joins TRBV27 to TRBJ1-1; D is undetermined. The V gene's germline CDR1 is MNHEY and CDR2 SMNVEV (reference sequence). There are 14 residues in the CDR3. With 1 base removed from V and 1 base from J, the gap between germline ends came to 7 bases. The CDR3 here is CASSLWRENTEAFF. The CDR3 region has the DNA TGTGCCAGCAGTTTATGGAGGGAGAACACTGAAGCTTTCTTT.

V and J are TRBV5-8 and TRBJ1-1; a possible D gene is TRBD1 (5 bases). CDR3 length equals 17 residues. Germline V gene lookup returns CDR1 SGHTS and CDR2 YDEGEE. V was trimmed by 0 bases and J by 1 base, leaving 16 bases between them. The CDR3, as DNA: TGTGCCAGCAGCTTGGCCCTGGGTGTCGGACAGAACACTGAAGCTTTCTTT. Protein product: CASSLALGVGQNTEAFF.